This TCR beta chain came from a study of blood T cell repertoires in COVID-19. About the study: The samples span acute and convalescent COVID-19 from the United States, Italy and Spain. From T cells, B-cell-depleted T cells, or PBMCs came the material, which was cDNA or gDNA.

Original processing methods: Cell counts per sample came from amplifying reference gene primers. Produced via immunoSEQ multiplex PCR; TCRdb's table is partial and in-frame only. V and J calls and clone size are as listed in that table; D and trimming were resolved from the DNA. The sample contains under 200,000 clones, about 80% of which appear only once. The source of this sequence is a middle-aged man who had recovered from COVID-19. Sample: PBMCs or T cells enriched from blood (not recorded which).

The CDR3 DNA is TGTGCCAGCAGCTCTCGCCGGGGGGATGAAGCTTTCTTT. Its translation is CASSSRRGDEAFF. The chain carries TRBV7-3 and TRBJ1-1, with a tentative D call TRBD1 (5 bases). Germline CDR1 reads SGHTA; CDR2 reads FQGTGA. The CDR3 totals 13 residues. The V end was cut by 4 bases, the J end by 7 bases, with 13 bases between.